Listed below are T cell receptor beta chains from one sample, sequenced in a study of response to subunit inactivated influenza vaccine. From the RT-PCR reads, TCRdb called clonotypes with MiXCR, one entry per CDR3 protein. The repertoire consists of about 540,000 distinct CDR3 sequences, with under 25% occurring once and the leading ten covering roughly 2.8%. These same data were also listed under a study on T cells expressing NK-cell markers.

The sequencing used CD4+ T cells sorted from PBMCs, collected roughly 13 days after vaccination. These receptors were taken from a middle-aged man who received an inactivated influenza vaccine. CDR3s include the opening cysteine and the closing phenylalanine or tryptophan. Fields, in order: CDR3 length, V gene, D gene, J gene, clone size, CDR3 DNA, CDR3 protein. A D gene is named only where the DNA matches it firmly. Size is stated for part of the rows, as once, few or many counts, or as a class when the clone is expanded.

cdr3_length: 18
v_call: TRBV11-1
d_call: TRBD2
j_call: TRBJ2-1
clone_size: few
cdr3_nt: TGTGCCAGCAGCAAATCCGGGACTAGCGGATACTCCTACAATGAGCAGTTCTTC
cdr3_aa: CASSKSGTSGYSYNEQFF

cdr3_length: 16
v_call: TRBV20-1
d_call: TRBD2
j_call: TRBJ2-1
clone_size: .
cdr3_nt: TGCAGTGCTCCAGGAGGGGAACTAGCGGATGGAAATGAGCAGTTCTTC
cdr3_aa: CSAPGGELADGNEQFF

cdr3_length: 12
v_call: TRBV7-9
d_call: .
j_call: TRBJ2-5
clone_size: few
cdr3_nt: TGTGCCAGCAGCCTACAAGAGTTGACCCAGTACTTC
cdr3_aa: CASSLQELTQYF

cdr3_length: 18
v_call: TRBV20-1
d_call: TRBD2
j_call: TRBJ2-5
clone_size: once
cdr3_nt: TGCAGTGCTAGAAACCCAAATCTAGCGGGGGGACGTAAAGAGACCCAGTACTTC
cdr3_aa: CSARNPNLAGGRKETQYF

cdr3_length: 13
v_call: TRBV6-2/TRBV6-3
d_call: .
j_call: TRBJ1-1
clone_size: .
cdr3_nt: TGTGCCAGCAGAGACCCGGGGCGAACTGAAGCTTTCTTT
cdr3_aa: CASRDPGRTEAFF

cdr3_length: 13
v_call: TRBV12-3/TRBV12-4
d_call: TRBD1
j_call: TRBJ1-5
clone_size: many
cdr3_nt: TGTGCCACACAGGGGGCAAGCAATCAGCCCCAGCATTTT
cdr3_aa: CATQGASNQPQHF

cdr3_length: 13
v_call: TRBV5-1
d_call: .
j_call: TRBJ1-2
clone_size: .
cdr3_nt: TGCGCCAGCAGCTTTGAGGAAGGGGATAGCTACACCTTC
cdr3_aa: CASSFEEGDSYTF

cdr3_length: 15
v_call: TRBV20-1
d_call: .
j_call: TRBJ2-2
clone_size: .
cdr3_nt: TGCAGTGCTAGAGATGGTACGGGCCTAAGCGGGGAGCTGTTTTTT
cdr3_aa: CSARDGTGLSGELFF

cdr3_length: 15
v_call: TRBV5-1
d_call: .
j_call: TRBJ1-2
clone_size: few
cdr3_nt: TGCGCCAGCAGCCCGGGGATAGCCTATGGCTATGGCTACACCTTC
cdr3_aa: CASSPGIAYGYGYTF

cdr3_length: 12
v_call: TRBV6-2/TRBV6-3
d_call: .
j_call: TRBJ2-5
clone_size: .
cdr3_nt: TGTGCCAGCTGCACCTGGGAAGAGACCCAGTACTTC
cdr3_aa: CASCTWEETQYF

cdr3_length: 17
v_call: TRBV4-2
d_call: .
j_call: TRBJ2-3
clone_size: .
cdr3_nt: TGTGCCAGCAGCCAAGTGGTTAGCGGCCTTTTTGGAGATACGCAGTATTTT
cdr3_aa: CASSQVVSGLFGDTQYF

cdr3_length: 12
v_call: TRBV20-1
d_call: .
j_call: TRBJ2-1
clone_size: few
cdr3_nt: TGCAGTGCTCGTACCTCCTACAATGAGCAGTTCTTC
cdr3_aa: CSARTSYNEQFF

cdr3_length: 12
v_call: TRBV12-3/TRBV12-4
d_call: .
j_call: TRBJ2-7
clone_size: many
cdr3_nt: TGTGCCAGCAGTACCCTTTCCTACGAGCAGTACTTC
cdr3_aa: CASSTLSYEQYF

cdr3_length: 13
v_call: TRBV20-1
d_call: .
j_call: TRBJ2-5
clone_size: .
cdr3_nt: TGCAGTGCTTCCCGTGGGGGCCAAGAGACCCAGTACTTC
cdr3_aa: CSASRGGQETQYF

cdr3_length: 13
v_call: TRBV29-1
d_call: .
j_call: TRBJ1-1
clone_size: .
cdr3_nt: TGCAGCGCGAGCAGTGAACTGAACACTGAAGCTTTCTTT
cdr3_aa: CSASSELNTEAFF

cdr3_length: 13
v_call: TRBV11-3
d_call: .
j_call: TRBJ2-7
clone_size: few
cdr3_nt: TGTGCCAGCAGCTTATTCGGCAGCGACGAGCAGTACTTC
cdr3_aa: CASSLFGSDEQYF

cdr3_length: 14
v_call: TRBV7-2
d_call: .
j_call: TRBJ1-5
clone_size: .
cdr3_nt: TGTGCCAGCAGCTTAGACAGGCTCGGTCAGCCCCAGCATTTT
cdr3_aa: CASSLDRLGQPQHF

cdr3_length: 16
v_call: TRBV5-1
d_call: TRBD2
j_call: TRBJ2-3
clone_size: .
cdr3_nt: TGCGCCAGCAGCTTGGACATAGCGGGAGAGTCTGATACGCAGTATTTT
cdr3_aa: CASSLDIAGESDTQYF

cdr3_length: 15
v_call: TRBV7-2
d_call: .
j_call: TRBJ2-7
clone_size: .
cdr3_nt: TGTGCCAGCAGCTTTCCGGGCCCCGCTTCCTACGAGCAGTACTTC
cdr3_aa: CASSFPGPASYEQYF

cdr3_length: 19
v_call: TRBV28
d_call: TRBD1
j_call: TRBJ1-5
clone_size: .
cdr3_nt: TGTGCCAGCAGCCCTACCGAGGGGGCAGGGGTTTATAGCAATCAGCCCCAGCATTTT
cdr3_aa: CASSPTEGAGVYSNQPQHF

cdr3_length: 14
v_call: TRBV5-5
d_call: .
j_call: TRBJ2-3
clone_size: .
cdr3_nt: TGTGCCAGCAGCTTGGATCCGATGGGGGATACGCAGTATTTT
cdr3_aa: CASSLDPMGDTQYF

cdr3_length: 13
v_call: TRBV7-7
d_call: .
j_call: TRBJ1-5
clone_size: .
cdr3_nt: TGTGCTAGCAGCTTTGGGTTGGGTCAGCCCCAGCATTTT
cdr3_aa: CASSFGLGQPQHF

cdr3_length: 15
v_call: TRBV24-1
d_call: TRBD1
j_call: TRBJ2-3
clone_size: .
cdr3_nt: TGTGCCACCAGTGATACACAGGGGGCCTCAGATACGCAGTATTTT
cdr3_aa: CATSDTQGASDTQYF

cdr3_length: 11
v_call: TRBV7-2
d_call: .
j_call: TRBJ2-1
clone_size: many
cdr3_nt: TGCGCCAGCAGCTTGTTGGCTGAGCAGTTCTTC
cdr3_aa: CASSLLAEQFF

cdr3_length: 15
v_call: TRBV6-1
d_call: .
j_call: TRBJ1-6
clone_size: few
cdr3_nt: TGTGCCACCTGCGTGAATCAGCCTTATAATTCACCCCTCCACTTT
cdr3_aa: CATCVNQPYNSPLHF

cdr3_length: 12
v_call: TRBV19
d_call: .
j_call: TRBJ1-1
clone_size: few
cdr3_nt: TGTGCCAGCACCGACAGGACCACTGAAGCTTTCTTT
cdr3_aa: CASTDRTTEAFF

cdr3_length: 14
v_call: TRBV5-5
d_call: TRBD1
j_call: TRBJ1-1
clone_size: .
cdr3_nt: TGTGCCAGCAGCCTACGGACAGGGGCGGCTGAAGCTTTCTTT
cdr3_aa: CASSLRTGAAEAFF

cdr3_length: 13
v_call: TRBV14
d_call: .
j_call: TRBJ2-1
clone_size: many
cdr3_nt: TGTGCCAGCAGCCAAGATACGGCGGGTAAGCAGTTCTTC
cdr3_aa: CASSQDTAGKQFF

cdr3_length: 19
v_call: TRBV5-1
d_call: TRBD1
j_call: TRBJ2-2
clone_size: .
cdr3_nt: TGCGCCAGCCTTCTTAGACCGACAGGGGGCCCTTGGGGCACCGGGGAGCTGTTTTTT
cdr3_aa: CASLLRPTGGPWGTGELFF

cdr3_length: 14
v_call: TRBV11-2
d_call: TRBD1
j_call: TRBJ2-3
clone_size: many
cdr3_nt: TGTGCCAGCAGCCCAGACAGGGTTGGCGATACGCAGTATTTT
cdr3_aa: CASSPDRVGDTQYF

cdr3_length: 18
v_call: TRBV10-2
d_call: TRBD2
j_call: TRBJ2-1
clone_size: .
cdr3_nt: TGCGCCAGCTTGACTAGCGGGAGACCCCCCGAGACTACAGATGAGCAGTTCTTC
cdr3_aa: CASLTSGRPPETTDEQFF

cdr3_length: 15
v_call: TRBV24-1
d_call: .
j_call: TRBJ2-2
clone_size: .
cdr3_nt: TGTGCCACCAGTGAGCAGGGGCGGAACACCGGGGAGCTGTTTTTT
cdr3_aa: CATSEQGRNTGELFF

cdr3_length: 15
v_call: TRBV10-3
d_call: .
j_call: TRBJ2-1
clone_size: .
cdr3_nt: TGTGCCATCAGTGAGGCCGGGGGCCTCTACAATGAGCAGTTCTTC
cdr3_aa: CAISEAGGLYNEQFF

cdr3_length: 16
v_call: TRBV6-1
d_call: .
j_call: TRBJ1-2
clone_size: few
cdr3_nt: TGTGCCAGCAGACCTGACCGGGACACCTTCTTCTATGGCTACACCTTC
cdr3_aa: CASRPDRDTFFYGYTF

cdr3_length: 20
v_call: TRBV4-2
d_call: .
j_call: TRBJ1-1
clone_size: .
cdr3_nt: TGTGCCAGCAGCCCGAGGAGACGATCGGGACGGACTACCGAAAAAACTGAAGCTTTCTTT
cdr3_aa: CASSPRRRSGRTTEKTEAFF

cdr3_length: 15
v_call: TRBV2
d_call: .
j_call: TRBJ2-2
clone_size: .
cdr3_nt: TGTGCCAGCAAACAGGGTCACGCGAACACCGGGGAGCTGTTTTTT
cdr3_aa: CASKQGHANTGELFF

cdr3_length: 12
v_call: TRBV20-1
d_call: .
j_call: TRBJ2-2
clone_size: .
cdr3_nt: TGCAGCGCGACAGGGAACACCGGGGAGCTGTTTTTT
cdr3_aa: CSATGNTGELFF

cdr3_length: 13
v_call: TRBV9
d_call: .
j_call: TRBJ1-1
clone_size: .
cdr3_nt: TGTGCCAGCAGCGTAGGTCCGGAATCTGAAGCTTTCTTT
cdr3_aa: CASSVGPESEAFF

cdr3_length: 14
v_call: TRBV5-1
d_call: .
j_call: TRBJ2-1
clone_size: few
cdr3_nt: TGCGCCAGCAGCCACAGGCGGGGATTCAATGAGCAGTTCTTC
cdr3_aa: CASSHRRGFNEQFF

cdr3_length: 16
v_call: TRBV4-1
d_call: .
j_call: TRBJ1-5
clone_size: few
cdr3_nt: TGCGCCAGCAGCCAAGGGGTGACCTGGGACAATCAGCCCCAGCATTTT
cdr3_aa: CASSQGVTWDNQPQHF

cdr3_length: 16
v_call: TRBV6-1
d_call: TRBD2
j_call: TRBJ2-1
clone_size: few
cdr3_nt: TGTGCCAGCCGAAAAATAACTAGCGGGGACTACAATGAGCAGTTCTTC
cdr3_aa: CASRKITSGDYNEQFF

cdr3_length: 13
v_call: TRBV9
d_call: .
j_call: TRBJ1-1
clone_size: few
cdr3_nt: TGTGCCAGCAGCTGGCAGACGAACACTGAAGCTTTCTTT
cdr3_aa: CASSWQTNTEAFF

cdr3_length: 15
v_call: TRBV4-1
d_call: .
j_call: TRBJ2-3
clone_size: .
cdr3_nt: TGCGCCAGCAGCCAAGATCTGGTGCCCACAGATACGCAGTATTTT
cdr3_aa: CASSQDLVPTDTQYF

cdr3_length: 16
v_call: TRBV11-2
d_call: .
j_call: TRBJ2-7
clone_size: few
cdr3_nt: TGTGCCAGCAGCTTAGGATCCGGGACTGGGTGGGGCGAGCAGTACTTC
cdr3_aa: CASSLGSGTGWGEQYF

cdr3_length: 17
v_call: TRBV12-3/TRBV12-4
d_call: TRBD1
j_call: TRBJ1-4
clone_size: few
cdr3_nt: TGTGCCAGCAGCGCTTCGGGACAGGGGGTTTCTAATGAAAAACTGTTTTTT
cdr3_aa: CASSASGQGVSNEKLFF

cdr3_length: 15
v_call: TRBV28
d_call: .
j_call: TRBJ1-6
clone_size: .
cdr3_nt: TGTGCCAGCAGAATGGGCAGCCCCGATAATTCACCCCTCCACTTT
cdr3_aa: CASRMGSPDNSPLHF

cdr3_length: 14
v_call: TRBV20-1
d_call: .
j_call: TRBJ1-6
clone_size: .
cdr3_nt: TGCAGTGCTAGAGATAGCTCCACTCTCTCACCCCTCCACTTT
cdr3_aa: CSARDSSTLSPLHF

cdr3_length: 15
v_call: TRBV5-4
d_call: TRBD1
j_call: TRBJ2-5
clone_size: .
cdr3_nt: TGTGCCAGCAGCCGCACCGGGACAGGGACAGAGACCCAGTACTTC
cdr3_aa: CASSRTGTGTETQYF

cdr3_length: 14
v_call: TRBV30
d_call: TRBD1
j_call: TRBJ1-5
clone_size: .
cdr3_nt: TGTGCCTGGGGGCCAGGACAGGGCAATCAGCCCCAGCATTTT
cdr3_aa: CAWGPGQGNQPQHF

cdr3_length: 15
v_call: TRBV6-4
d_call: TRBD1
j_call: TRBJ1-1
clone_size: .
cdr3_nt: TGTGCCAGCAGTGACTCCCGGACAGGGCAAACTGAAGCTTTCTTT
cdr3_aa: CASSDSRTGQTEAFF

cdr3_length: 13
v_call: TRBV9
d_call: .
j_call: TRBJ2-5
clone_size: .
cdr3_nt: TGTGCCAGCAGCGTAGACCGTAGAGAGACCCAGTACTTC
cdr3_aa: CASSVDRRETQYF

cdr3_length: 19
v_call: TRBV5-4
d_call: TRBD2
j_call: TRBJ2-1
clone_size: .
cdr3_nt: TGTGCCAGCAGCTTGACTAGCGGGAGGTCCCTGTTGTCCTACAATGAGCAGTTCTTC
cdr3_aa: CASSLTSGRSLLSYNEQFF

cdr3_length: 14
v_call: TRBV9
d_call: TRBD1
j_call: TRBJ2-3
clone_size: .
cdr3_nt: TGTGCCAGCACCGACAGGGCTAGCACAGATACGCAGTATTTT
cdr3_aa: CASTDRASTDTQYF

cdr3_length: 17
v_call: TRBV12-3/TRBV12-4
d_call: TRBD2
j_call: TRBJ2-1
clone_size: few
cdr3_nt: TGTGCCAGCAGTTTTATCGGGGGAGGGCCCGGGTCGAATGAGCAGTTCTTC
cdr3_aa: CASSFIGGGPGSNEQFF

cdr3_length: 13
v_call: TRBV3-1
d_call: .
j_call: TRBJ2-7
clone_size: .
cdr3_nt: TGTGCCAGCAGCCGGCAAGACATCTACGAGCAGTACTTC
cdr3_aa: CASSRQDIYEQYF

cdr3_length: 14
v_call: TRBV28
d_call: .
j_call: TRBJ1-2
clone_size: .
cdr3_nt: TGTGCCAGCACCCCGCTCGGGAGAAAGAATGGCTACACCTTC
cdr3_aa: CASTPLGRKNGYTF

cdr3_length: 14
v_call: TRBV7-2
d_call: .
j_call: TRBJ2-3
clone_size: .
cdr3_nt: TGTGCCAGCAGCTTAGTAGGGTTCCGAGATACGCAGTATTTT
cdr3_aa: CASSLVGFRDTQYF

cdr3_length: 15
v_call: TRBV7-7
d_call: TRBD2
j_call: TRBJ2-5
clone_size: few
cdr3_nt: TGTGCCAGCAGCCCTGTCATAGCGGGCGGAGAGACCCAGTACTTC
cdr3_aa: CASSPVIAGGETQYF

cdr3_length: 13
v_call: TRBV7-2
d_call: .
j_call: TRBJ2-7
clone_size: many
cdr3_nt: TGTGCCAGCAGCCTCCGGGATCATTACGAGCAGTACTTC
cdr3_aa: CASSLRDHYEQYF

cdr3_length: 15
v_call: TRBV10-3
d_call: TRBD1
j_call: TRBJ1-1
clone_size: few
cdr3_nt: TGTGCCATCAGTGACGGCGACAGGGGGATCGCTGAAGCTTTCTTT
cdr3_aa: CAISDGDRGIAEAFF